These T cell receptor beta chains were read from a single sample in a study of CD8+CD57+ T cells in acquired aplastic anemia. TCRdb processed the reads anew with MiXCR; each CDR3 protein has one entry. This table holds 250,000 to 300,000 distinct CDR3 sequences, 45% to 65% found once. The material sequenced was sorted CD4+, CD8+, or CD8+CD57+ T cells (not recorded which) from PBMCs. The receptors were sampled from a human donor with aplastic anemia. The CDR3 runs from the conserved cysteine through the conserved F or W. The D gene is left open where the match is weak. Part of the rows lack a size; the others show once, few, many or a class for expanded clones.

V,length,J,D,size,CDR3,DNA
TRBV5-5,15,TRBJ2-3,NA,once,CASSLGIQSTDTQYF,TGTGCCAGCAGCTTGGGTATTCAGAGCACAGATACGCAGTATTTT
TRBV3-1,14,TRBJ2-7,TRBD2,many,CASSLRLADYEQYF,TGTGCCAGCAGCCTGAGGCTAGCGGACTACGAGCAGTACTTC
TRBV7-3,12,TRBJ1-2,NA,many,CASSLTESRVYF,TGTGCCAGCAGCTTAACTGAGTCGCGGGTTTACTTC
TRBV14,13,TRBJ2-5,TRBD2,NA,CASSQSPGGLAAF,TGTGCCAGCAGCCAATCACCCGGGGGACTAGCGGCCTTC
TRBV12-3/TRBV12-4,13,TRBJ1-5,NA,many,CASSLTRGPPRHF,TGTGCCAGCAGTTTAACCCGGGGCCCTCCGCGGCATTTT
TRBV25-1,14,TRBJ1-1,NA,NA,CASSEIGQNTEAFF,TGTGCCAGCAGTGAAATAGGTCAGAACACTGAAGCTTTCTTT
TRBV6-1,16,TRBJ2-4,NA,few,CASSEMFGLAKNIQYF,TGTGCCAGCAGTGAAATGTTTGGACTAGCCAAAAACATTCAGTACTTC
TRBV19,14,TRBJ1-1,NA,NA,CASSMGAGNTETFF,TGTGCCAGTAGTATGGGGGCAGGAAACACTGAAACTTTCTTT
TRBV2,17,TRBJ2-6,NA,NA,CASSETLTGSGANVLTF,TGTGCCAGCAGTGAAACCCTCACAGGGTCTGGGGCCAACGTCCTGACTTTC
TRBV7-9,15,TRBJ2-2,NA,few,CASSLGLVNTGELFF,TGTGCCAGCAGCTTAGGACTAGTGAACACCGGGGAGCTGTTTTTT
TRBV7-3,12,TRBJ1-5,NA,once,CASSFWGQPQHF,TGTGCCAGCAGCTTTTGGGGACAGCCCCAGCATTTT
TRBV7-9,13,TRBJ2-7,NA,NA,CASRSGFPGAQYF,TGTGCCAGCAGATCAGGGTTTCCAGGGGCGCAGTACTTC
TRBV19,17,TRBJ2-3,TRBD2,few,CASSIGTSGLFTDTQYF,TGTGCCAGTAGTATAGGCACTAGCGGGTTATTCACAGATACGCAGTATTTT
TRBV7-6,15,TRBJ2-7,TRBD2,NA,CASSPTSGSFYEQYF,TGTGCCAGCAGCCCCACTAGCGGGAGCTTCTACGAGCAGTACTTC
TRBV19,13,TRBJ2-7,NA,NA,CASSTGAPYEQYF,TGTGCCAGTAGTACCGGGGCTCCCTACGAGCAGTACTTC
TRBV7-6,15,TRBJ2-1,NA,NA,CASSLSGTGGNEQFF,TGTGCCAGCAGCTTATCCGGGACTGGCGGGAATGAGCAGTTCTTC
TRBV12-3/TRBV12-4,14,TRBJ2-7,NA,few,CASSGDTILYEQYF,TGTGCCAGCAGTGGGGACACCATCCTGTACGAGCAGTACTTC
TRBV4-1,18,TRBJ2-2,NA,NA,CASSLRFDPIEPGGELFF,TGCGCCAGCAGCCTTCGATTTGACCCCATCGAACCTGGCGGGGAGCTGTTTTTT
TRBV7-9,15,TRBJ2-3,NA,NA,CASSQSGYLTDTQYF,TGTGCCAGCAGCCAATCAGGGTACCTCACAGATACGCAGTATTTT
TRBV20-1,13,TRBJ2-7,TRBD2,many,CSAITSGAREQYF,TGCAGTGCTATTACCAGCGGGGCTCGCGAGCAGTACTTC
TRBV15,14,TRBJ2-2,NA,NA,CATSRDRDTGELFF,TGTGCCACCAGCAGAGATCGAGACACCGGGGAGCTGTTTTTT
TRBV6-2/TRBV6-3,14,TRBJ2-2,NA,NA,CASSEQRAAGELFF,TGTGCCAGCAGCGAGCAGCGGGCGGCTGGGGAGCTGTTTTTT
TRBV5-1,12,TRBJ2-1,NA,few,CASSLGNNEQFF,TGCGCCAGCAGCTTGGGGAACAATGAGCAGTTCTTC
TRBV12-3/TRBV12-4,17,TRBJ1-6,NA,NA,CASTLGRTTPYNSPLHF,TGTGCCAGCACGCTCGGCAGAACGACACCTTATAATTCACCCCTCCACTTT
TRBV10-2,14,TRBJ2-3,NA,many,CASSESTQPATQYF,TGCGCCAGCAGTGAGTCGACTCAGCCCGCTACGCAGTATTTT
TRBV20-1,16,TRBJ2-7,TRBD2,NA,CSAPRGATSGTYEQYF,TGCAGTGCCCCTAGGGGGGCGACTAGCGGAACCTACGAGCAGTACTTC
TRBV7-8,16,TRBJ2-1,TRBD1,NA,CASIATRTGKDNEQFF,TGTGCCAGCATCGCCACTCGGACAGGGAAGGACAATGAGCAGTTCTTC
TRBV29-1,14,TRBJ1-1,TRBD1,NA,CSVEEGRGRTEAFF,TGCAGCGTTGAAGAGGGCAGGGGGCGGACTGAAGCTTTCTTT
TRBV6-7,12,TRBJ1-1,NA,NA,CASSGGDTEAFF,TGTGCCAGCAGTGGGGGCGACACTGAAGCTTTCTTT
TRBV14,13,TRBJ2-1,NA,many,CASSQDRQTKQFF,TGTGCCAGCAGCCAAGATAGACAGACGAAACAGTTCTTC
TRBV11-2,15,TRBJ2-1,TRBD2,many,CASSSTGGRGNEQFF,TGTGCCAGCAGCTCGACGGGAGGCCGTGGCAATGAGCAGTTCTTC
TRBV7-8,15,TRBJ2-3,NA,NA,CASSPLAVLTDTQYF,TGTGCCAGCAGCCCGTTAGCGGTACTCACAGATACGCAGTATTTT
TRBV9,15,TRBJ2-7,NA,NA,CASSVMAAPNYEQYF,TGTGCCAGCAGCGTCATGGCCGCTCCTAACTACGAGCAGTACTTC
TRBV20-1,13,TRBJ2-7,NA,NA,CSASPDIIYEQYF,TGCAGTGCTTCCCCAGATATAATCTACGAGCAGTACTTC
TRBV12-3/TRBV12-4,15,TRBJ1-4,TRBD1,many,CASSDPGQGVEKLFF,TGTGCCAGCAGTGACCCGGGACAGGGAGTGGAAAAACTGTTTTTT
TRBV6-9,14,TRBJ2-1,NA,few,CASSYSLVGDEQFF,TGTGCCAGCAGTTATAGTCTAGTGGGCGATGAGCAGTTCTTC
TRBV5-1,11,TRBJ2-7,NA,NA,CASIRGYEQYF,TGCGCCAGCATAAGGGGTTACGAGCAGTACTTC
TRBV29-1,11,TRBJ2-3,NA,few,CSVRTSSTQYF,TGCAGCGTCAGGACTTCCTCTACGCAGTATTTT
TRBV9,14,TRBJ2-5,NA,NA,CASSENPEGETQYF,TGTGCCAGCAGCGAGAACCCCGAGGGAGAGACCCAGTACTTC
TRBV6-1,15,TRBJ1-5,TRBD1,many,CASSGTQGYNQPQHF,TGTGCCAGCAGTGGTACACAGGGGTACAATCAGCCCCAGCATTTT
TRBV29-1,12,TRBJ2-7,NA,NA,CSVQGTSYEQYF,TGCAGCGTTCAAGGGACCTCCTACGAGCAGTACTTC
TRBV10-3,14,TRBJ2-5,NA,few,CAISDLSEGKTQYF,TGTGCCATCAGTGATCTGTCTGAGGGGAAGACCCAGTACTTC
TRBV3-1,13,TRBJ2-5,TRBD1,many,CASSQSGGETQYF,TGTGCCAGCAGCCAATCAGGGGGCGAGACCCAGTACTTC
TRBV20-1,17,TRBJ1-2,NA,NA,CSARDGSTVPRGYGYTF,TGCAGTGCTAGAGATGGCAGCACGGTGCCGAGGGGCTATGGCTACACCTTC
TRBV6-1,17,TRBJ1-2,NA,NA,CASSVFRTRTSYYGYTF,TGTGCCAGCAGTGTTTTTCGGACGCGGACGTCCTACTATGGCTACACCTTC
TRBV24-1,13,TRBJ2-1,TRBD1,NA,CATRGQDYNEQFF,TGTGCCACCAGGGGACAGGACTACAATGAGCAGTTCTTC
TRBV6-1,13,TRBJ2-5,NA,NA,CASSGFNSETQYF,TGTGCCAGCAGCGGCTTTAACAGCGAGACCCAGTACTTC
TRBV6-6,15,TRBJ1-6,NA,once,CASTSYPLTNSPLHF,TGTGCCAGCACATCCTACCCACTGACGAATTCACCCCTCCACTTT
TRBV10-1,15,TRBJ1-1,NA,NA,CASSAIGGLGTEAFF,TGCGCCAGCAGTGCAATAGGAGGGCTAGGCACTGAAGCTTTCTTT
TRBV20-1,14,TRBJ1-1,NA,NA,CSVSLGLLNTEAFF,TGCAGTGTCTCCTTGGGGTTACTGAACACTGAAGCTTTCTTT
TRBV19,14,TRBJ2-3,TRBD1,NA,CASSAGQGANTQYF,TGTGCCAGTAGTGCGGGACAGGGGGCGAATACGCAGTATTTT
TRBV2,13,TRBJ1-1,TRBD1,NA,CASSETGGTKAFF,TGTGCCAGCAGCGAAACAGGGGGCACTAAAGCTTTCTTT